Listed below are T cell receptor beta chains from one sample, sequenced in a study of blood T cells in healthy people across ages. Using its own MiXCR run on the 5' RACE reads, TCRdb lists one record per CDR3 protein. The table includes some 1,000,000 distinct CDR3 sequences, less than 25% detected once. These data also formed part of another study, on T cells of mothers and their children.

The specimen was blood. The origin of the receptors is a girl between 2 and 10 years old in good health. The CDR3 runs from the conserved cysteine through the conserved F or W. D genes are given only for firm matches. Expanded clones are given a class, and other clones once, few, many or no size at all.

cdr3_length	clone_size	d_call	v_call	j_call	cdr3_aa	cdr3_nt
13	.	.	TRBV20-1	TRBJ2-4	CSASAAESGIQYF	TGCAGTGCTAGCGCGGCGGAATCGGGCATTCAGTACTTC
15	.	TRBD2	TRBV28	TRBJ2-5	CASSLWPSGQETQYF	TGTGCCAGCAGTTTATGGCCTAGCGGCCAAGAGACCCAGTACTTC
16	few	TRBD2	TRBV29-1	TRBJ2-1	CSVQVPGGRALNEQFF	TGCAGCGTTCAAGTACCGGGCGGGAGGGCCCTCAATGAGCAGTTCTTC
17	.	TRBD2	TRBV5-4	TRBJ2-3	CASSYPSGGRAKDTQYF	TGTGCCAGCAGCTATCCTAGTGGCGGGAGGGCCAAAGATACGCAGTATTTT
11	.	TRBD1	TRBV5-1	TRBJ2-1	CASSLRDRQFF	TGCGCCAGCAGCTTGCGGGACAGACAGTTCTTC
15	few	.	TRBV6-2/TRBV6-3	TRBJ1-2	CASASFASSNYGYTF	TGTGCCAGCGCCTCCTTCGCATCCTCTAACTATGGCTACACCTTC
17	few	TRBD2	TRBV4-3	TRBJ2-3	CASSQENSGGALGTQYF	TGCGCCAGCAGCCAAGAAAATAGCGGGGGGGCTCTTGGTACGCAGTATTTT
13	few	TRBD2	TRBV7-9	TRBJ2-1	CASSFWEGNEQFF	TGTGCCAGCAGCTTCTGGGAGGGCAATGAGCAGTTCTTC
15	.	.	TRBV4-2	TRBJ1-1	CASSQGEGEDTEAFF	TGTGCCAGCAGCCAAGGTGAGGGGGAGGACACTGAAGCTTTCTTT
14	.	TRBD2	TRBV20-1	TRBJ2-1	CSASLAGDYGEQFF	TGCAGTGCTAGCTTAGCGGGCGATTACGGCGAGCAGTTCTTC
16	.	.	TRBV4-2	TRBJ2-1	CASSQDPRGKCNEQFF	TGTGCCAGCAGCCAAGATCCCCGGGGCAAATGCAATGAGCAGTTCTTC
13	.	.	TRBV19	TRBJ2-3	CASQGATTDTQYF	TGTGCCAGTCAAGGGGCAACTACAGATACGCAGTATTTT
14	few	.	TRBV20-1	TRBJ2-7	CSARDFGPSYEQYF	TGCAGTGCTAGAGATTTCGGACCCTCCTACGAGCAGTACTTC
12	.	TRBD1	TRBV20-1	TRBJ2-3	CAWTGSTDTQYF	TGCGCCTGGACAGGTAGCACAGATACGCAGTATTTT
18	.	TRBD1	TRBV20-1	TRBJ1-2	CSARDQSGTGGYDYGYTF	TGCAGTGCTAGAGATCAATCAGGGACAGGGGGCTATGACTATGGCTACACCTTC
12	few	.	TRBV18	TRBJ2-3	CASSPMTDTQYF	TGTGCCAGCAGCCCTATGACAGATACGCAGTATTTT